Each of the 3 T cell receptor beta chains below was sequenced from the same sample in a study of cytomegalovirus exposure and HLA in healthy donors. Researchers ran the PCR with 60 Vbeta and 13 Jbeta primers. Assay: immunoSEQ multiplex PCR; the TCRdb copy retains only in-frame clones and omits some. The data contain 100,000 or so clones, 69% of them singletons. Input material: PBMCs. These receptors were obtained from a young man in good health and CMV-seronegative.

This chain connects TRBV5-1 to TRBJ2-3; 13 bases align to TRBD2. V was clipped by 4 bases and J by 1 base; unmatched bases: 0. CDR1 and CDR2 (germline): SGHRS, YFSETQ. The CDR3 runs to 15 residues. CDR3 in DNA: TGCGCCAGCAGCGGACTAGCGGGGGGCACAGATACGCAGTATTTT. Amino acids: CASSGLAGGTDTQYF.

The rearrangement uses TRBV27 and TRBJ1-2; no clear D. Germline V lookup: CDR1 MNHEY, CDR2 SMNVEV (reference sequence). The CDR3 extends over 15 amino acids. V shed 0 bases and J shed 0 bases, with 8 bases lying between them. In DNA form, the CDR3 reads TGTGCCAGCAGTTTATCACCGGAGTCTAACTATGGCTACACCTTC. This codes for CASSLSPESNYGYTF.

This clone was observed a handful of times. The chain is built from TRBV6-1 and TRBJ1-2; the D gene is possibly TRBD1 (5 bases). This CDR3 spans 13 amino acids. Germline CDR1 is MNHNS and CDR2 is SASEGT. Trimming took off 6 bases at V and 5 bases at J, with 13 bases between the two ends. DNA of the CDR3: TGTGCCAGCAGGCAACAGGAGATTTATGGCTACACCTTC. Protein sequence: CASRQQEIYGYTF.